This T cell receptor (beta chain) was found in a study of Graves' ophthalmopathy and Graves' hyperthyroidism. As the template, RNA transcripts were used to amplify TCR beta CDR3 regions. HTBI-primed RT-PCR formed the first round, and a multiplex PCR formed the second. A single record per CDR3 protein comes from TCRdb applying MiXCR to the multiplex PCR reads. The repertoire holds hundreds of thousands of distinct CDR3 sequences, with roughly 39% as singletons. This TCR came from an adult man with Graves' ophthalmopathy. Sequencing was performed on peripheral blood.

CDR3 DNA: TGCAGCGTTTTAACCGGGACGGGGACCGAAAAACTGTTTTTT. Encoded protein: CSVLTGTGTEKLFF. The chain has TRBV29-1 and TRBJ1-4, with D perhaps matching TRBD1 (5 bases). CDR3 length: 14 residues. Germline V lookup: CDR1 SQVTM, CDR2 ANQGSEA. V was cut by 5 bases and J by 8 bases, with 18 bases left in between.